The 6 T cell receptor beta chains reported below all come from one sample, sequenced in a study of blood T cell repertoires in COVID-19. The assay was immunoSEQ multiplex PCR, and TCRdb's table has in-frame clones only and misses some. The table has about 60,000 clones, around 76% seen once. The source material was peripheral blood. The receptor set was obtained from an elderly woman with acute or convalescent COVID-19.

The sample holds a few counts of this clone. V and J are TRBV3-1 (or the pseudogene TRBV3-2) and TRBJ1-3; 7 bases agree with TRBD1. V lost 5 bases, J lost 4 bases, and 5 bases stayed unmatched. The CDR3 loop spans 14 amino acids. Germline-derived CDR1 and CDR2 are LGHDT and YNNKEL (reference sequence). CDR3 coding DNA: TGTGCCAGCAGCTCGGGACAGAAGGGAAACACCATATATTTT. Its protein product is CASSSGQKGNTIYF.

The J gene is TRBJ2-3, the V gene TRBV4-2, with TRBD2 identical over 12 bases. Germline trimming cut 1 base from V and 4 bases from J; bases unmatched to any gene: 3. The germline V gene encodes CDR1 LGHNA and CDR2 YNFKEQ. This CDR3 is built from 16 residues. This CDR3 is CASSQVLAGGPDTQYF. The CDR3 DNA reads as TGTGCCAGCAGCCAAGTTCTAGCGGGAGGGCCAGATACGCAGTATTTT.

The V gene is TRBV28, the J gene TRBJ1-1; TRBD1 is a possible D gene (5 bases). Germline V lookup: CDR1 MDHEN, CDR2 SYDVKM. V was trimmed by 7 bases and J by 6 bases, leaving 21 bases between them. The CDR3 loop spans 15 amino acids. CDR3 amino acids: CASTKGEGRAAEAFF. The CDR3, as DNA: TGTGCCAGCACCAAAGGGGAGGGTAGGGCGGCTGAAGCTTTCTTT.

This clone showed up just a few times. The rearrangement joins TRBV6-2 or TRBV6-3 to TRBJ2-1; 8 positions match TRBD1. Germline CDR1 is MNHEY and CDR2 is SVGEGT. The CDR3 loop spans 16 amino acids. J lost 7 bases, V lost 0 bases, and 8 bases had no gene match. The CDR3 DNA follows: TGTGCCAGCAGTTACTCCGGCAGGGGGCAAGGGAATGAGCAGTTCTTC. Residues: CASSYSGRGQGNEQFF.

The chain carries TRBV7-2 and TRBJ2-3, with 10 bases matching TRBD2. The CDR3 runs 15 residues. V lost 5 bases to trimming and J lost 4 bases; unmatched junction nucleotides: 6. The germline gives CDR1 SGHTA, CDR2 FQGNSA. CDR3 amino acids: CASSRTLAGADTQYF. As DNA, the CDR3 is TGTGCCAGCAGCCGGACTCTAGCGGGAGCAGATACGCAGTATTTT. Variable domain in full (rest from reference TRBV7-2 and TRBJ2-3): GAGVSQSPSNKVTEKGKDVELRCDPISGHTALYWYRQSLGQGLEFLIYFQGNSAPDKSGLPSDRFSAERTGGSVSTLTIQRTQQEDSAVYLCASSRTLAGADTQYFGPGTRLTVL.

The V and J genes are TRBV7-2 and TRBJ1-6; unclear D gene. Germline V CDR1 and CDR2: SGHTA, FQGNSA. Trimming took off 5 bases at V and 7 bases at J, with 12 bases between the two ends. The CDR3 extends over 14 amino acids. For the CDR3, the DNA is TGTGCCAGCAGCCAAGGGAGCTCCAATTCACCCCTCCACTTT. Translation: CASSQGSSNSPLHF.